This T cell receptor beta chain was obtained from a study of radiation and T cells in renal cell carcinoma. The time point is: blood 4 weeks post-SBRT, at nephrectomy. The treatment here: 15 Gy SBRT to primary tumor, nephrectomy 4 weeks later. Nephrectomy followed 15 Gy stereotactic body radiation by 4 weeks. The patient's renal cell carcinoma had clear cell pathology. CDR1 is SGHNT, CDR2 YYREEE, per germline (reference sequence). Germline trimming cut 0 bases from V and 6 bases from J; bases unmatched to any gene: 6. The CDR3 length is 15 residues. The study's findings and limits: In blood, top tumor clones expanded by 2 weeks, shrinking by 4. Without pretreatment biopsies, baseline tumor clonotype presence was undetermined.

TCRdb's copy holds only in-frame clones and misses some; the assay was immunoSEQ multiplex PCR. The repertoire holds more than 60,000 clones, with approximately 82% as singletons. Note on this clone: Antigen: not known.

V and J are TRBV5-4 and TRBJ2-1; 7 bases map to TRBD2. The TCR originated in a woman aged 60 to 75 with renal cell carcinoma. The specimen comprised blood, sampled from a patient whose treatment included radiotherapy and nephrectomy. In DNA form, the CDR3 reads TGTGCCAGCAGCTTGGCCAGCGGGGAATTCAATGAGCAGTTCTTC. Translating gives CASSLASGEFNEQFF.